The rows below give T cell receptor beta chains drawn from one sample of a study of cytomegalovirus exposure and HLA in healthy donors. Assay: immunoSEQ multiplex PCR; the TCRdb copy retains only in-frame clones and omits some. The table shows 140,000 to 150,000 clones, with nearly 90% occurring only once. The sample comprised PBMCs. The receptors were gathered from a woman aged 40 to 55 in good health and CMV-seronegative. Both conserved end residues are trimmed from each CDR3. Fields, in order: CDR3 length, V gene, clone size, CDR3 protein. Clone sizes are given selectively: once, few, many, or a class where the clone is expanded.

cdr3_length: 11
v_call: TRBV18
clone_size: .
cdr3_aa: ASSRRQFVEQY

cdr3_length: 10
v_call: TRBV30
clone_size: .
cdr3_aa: AWRSYTGELF

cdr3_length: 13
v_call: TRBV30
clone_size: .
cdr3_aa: AWSMVRGSYNEQF

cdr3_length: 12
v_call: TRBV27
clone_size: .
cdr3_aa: ASSLSRITDTQY

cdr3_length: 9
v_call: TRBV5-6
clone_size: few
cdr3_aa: ASSRGYEQY

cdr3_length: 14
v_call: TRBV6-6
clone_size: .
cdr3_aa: ASSYLRTGRAYEQY

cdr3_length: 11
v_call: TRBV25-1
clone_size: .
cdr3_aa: ASSRGSSYEQY

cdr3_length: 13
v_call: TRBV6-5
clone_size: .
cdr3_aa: ASSYSKAGTGELF

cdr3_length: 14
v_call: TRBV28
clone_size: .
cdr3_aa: ASSLYLGGSYNEQF

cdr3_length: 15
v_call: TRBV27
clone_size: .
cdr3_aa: ASSLTGQRSSYNEQF

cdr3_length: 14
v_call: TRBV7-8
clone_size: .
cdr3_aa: ASSLVVVSGSYEQY

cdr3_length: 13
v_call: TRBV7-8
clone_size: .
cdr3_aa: ASRSLAGSYNEQF

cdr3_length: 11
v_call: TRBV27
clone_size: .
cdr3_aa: ASSPGLLYEQY

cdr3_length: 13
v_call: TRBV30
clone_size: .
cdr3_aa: AWSLGGATNYGYT

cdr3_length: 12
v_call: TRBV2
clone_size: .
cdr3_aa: ASSAGQVYNEQF

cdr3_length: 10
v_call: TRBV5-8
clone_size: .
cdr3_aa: ASSSLREDQF

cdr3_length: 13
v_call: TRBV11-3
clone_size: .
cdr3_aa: ASSYNRRRYNEQF

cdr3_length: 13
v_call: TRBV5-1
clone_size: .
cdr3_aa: ASSLAASGNYEQY

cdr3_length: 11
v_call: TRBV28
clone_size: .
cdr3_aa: ASRQQGVTEAF

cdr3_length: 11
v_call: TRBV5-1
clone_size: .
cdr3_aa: ASSSYRRGEQY